This T cell receptor (beta chain) is from a study of blood T cell repertoires in COVID-19. Study context: Acute and convalescent COVID-19 samples came from the United States, Italy and Spain. The cDNA or gDNA used as material had been derived from T cells, B-cell-depleted T cells, or PBMCs.

Authors' methods: Counts of nucleated cells, estimated from reference gene primer amplification, were obtained. Here immunoSEQ multiplex PCR was the method, and the copy in TCRdb shows in-frame clones only, minus some. V, J and clone size are those of that table, while D and trimming were read from the DNA. The sample consists of about 120,000 clones, 70% to 75% of them appearing once. The CDR3 totals 14 residues. The V gene's germline CDR1 is MGHDK and CDR2 SYGVNS. J lost 4 bases, V lost 8 bases, and 8 bases had no gene match. The V and J genes are TRBV25-1 and TRBJ1-3; TRBD1 aligns across 7 bases. The sequenced sample was peripheral blood. This receptor was obtained from a man in his fifties or sixties with acute or convalescent COVID-19. The CDR3 coding sequence is TGTGCCAGCGCAGACAGGGCGAGAGGAAACACCATATATTTT. This gives the protein CASADRARGNTIYF.